These 14 T cell receptor beta chains were sequenced from one sample in a study of T cell repertoires in cytomegalovirus infection. TCRdb reprocessed the reads via MiXCR and lists one record per CDR3 protein. The sample holds hundreds of thousands of distinct CDR3 sequences, 40% to 50% seen once. Antigens for these TCRs are unknown. The source was cultured PBMCs, collected from culture after CMV antigen stimulation. Receptors were obtained from a human donor in good health (CMV status not recorded). Some clones in this sample may be carry-over from other donors' samples.

This chain links TRBV19 with TRBJ2-7; 9 nucleotides agree with TRBD1. Unmatched junction bases numbered 9, after V lost 9 bases and J lost 6 bases. Germline V lookup: CDR1 LNHDA, CDR2 SQIVND (reference sequence). CDR3 length: 13 amino acids. CDR3 sequence reads: CASKRDRVSEQYF. CDR3 DNA sequence: TGTGCCAGCAAGCGGGACAGGGTCTCCGAGCAGTACTTC.

This chain connects TRBV19 to TRBJ1-5; 9 bases fit TRBD1. Trimming cost V 3 bases and J 4 bases; bases outside gene matches: 4. The germline V gene encodes CDR1 LNHDA and CDR2 SQIVND (reference sequence). The CDR3 is 15 amino acids. The chain's CDR3 is CASSIRTGVNQPQHF. The CDR3 DNA reads as TGTGCCAGTAGTATCCGGACAGGGGTGAATCAGCCCCAGCATTTT.

This clonotype was counted between two and nine times. The gene calls are TRBV12-3 or TRBV12-4 and TRBJ1-5, with D uncertain. The V end lost 5 bases, the J end lost 6 bases, and 11 bases lay between the germline ends. There are 13 residues in the CDR3. The CDR3, as DNA: TGTGCCAGCAGTCCCCTTCCTGGTCAGCCCCAGCATTTT. Translation gives CASSPLPGQPQHF.

The chain combines TRBV18 with TRBJ1-5; 9 bases map to TRBD1. This CDR3 is built from 14 residues. J lost 4 bases, V lost 7 bases, and 5 bases had no gene match. Germline assignment: CDR1 KGHSH and CDR2 LQKENI. This CDR3 reads CASWSGQGNQPQHF. DNA of the CDR3: TGTGCCAGCTGGTCGGGACAGGGTAATCAGCCCCAGCATTTT.

This clonotype was detected only a few times. This chain joins TRBV28 and TRBJ1-5; 11 nucleotides line up with TRBD1. CDR1 and CDR2 from the germline V gene are MDHEN and SYDVKM. J lost 5 bases, V lost 8 bases, and 11 bases had no gene match. The CDR3 length is 16 residues. For the CDR3, the DNA is TGTGCCAGCCCAGCCAGCAGGACAGGGGGCTATCAGCCCCAGCATTTT. Translated, it gives CASPASRTGGYQPQHF.

This clonotype was seen ten or more times. The chain combines TRBV12-3 or TRBV12-4 with TRBJ1-5; perhaps TRBD1 as D (5 bases). The CDR3 covers 15 residues. V was clipped by 2 bases and J by 5 bases, with 13 bases between them. Here the CDR3 DNA reads TGTGCCAGCAGTTTAAGAGGGTTGGGGGATCAGCCCCAGCATTTT. Translated, it gives CASSLRGLGDQPQHF.

This clonotype occurred once. This chain connects TRBV29-1 to TRBJ2-1; no clear D gene. The V gene's germline CDR1 is SQVTM and CDR2 ANQGSEA. CDR3 length: 12 amino acids. The germline V and J ends were trimmed by 2 bases and 8 bases, with 10 bases remaining between them. The CDR3 loop reads CSVEIQLDEQFF. CDR3 in DNA: TGCAGCGTTGAAATCCAACTCGATGAGCAGTTCTTC.

This clonotype came up a few times. This chain links TRBV7-8 with TRBJ2-7; 7 bases agree with TRBD1. CDR1 and CDR2 (germline): SGHVS, FQNEAQ. The CDR3 contains 12 residues. With 5 bases clipped from V and 4 bases from J, the junction kept 2 bases outside the gene matches. Here the CDR3 reads CASSETGYEQYF. The CDR3 bases are TGTGCCAGCAGCGAGACAGGGTACGAGCAGTACTTC.

This chain uses TRBV6-1 with TRBJ2-1, with 10 nucleotides matching TRBD1. Trimming took 0 bases from V and 4 from J; bases not matched to a gene: 9. The CDR3 has 18 residues. Germline V gene data show CDR1 as MNHNS and CDR2 as SASEGT. This chain's CDR3 is CASSEARQGAPGYNEQFF. The CDR3 DNA follows: TGTGCCAGCAGTGAAGCAAGACAGGGGGCGCCCGGGTACAATGAGCAGTTCTTC.

This clonotype showed up just a few times. V usage is TRBV11-3 and J usage is TRBJ2-1; D call uncertain. The germline V and J ends were trimmed by 5 bases and 1 base, with 18 bases remaining between them. This CDR3 contains 17 residues. The V gene's germline CDR1 is SGHNT and CDR2 YENEEA. CDR3 region: CASSPRSLSRSYNEQFF. The CDR3 coding sequence is TGTGCCAGCAGCCCACGGTCCCTCTCCCGGTCCTACAATGAGCAGTTCTTC.

The chain combines TRBV6-5 with TRBJ1-6; 7 bases line up with TRBD1. Germline assignment: CDR1 MNHEY and CDR2 SVGAGI. V lost 3 bases to trimming and J lost 0 bases; unmatched junction nucleotides: 5. The CDR3 covers 17 residues. The CDR3 DNA sequence: TGTGCCAGCAGTTATCAGGGACAGAGCTCCTATAATTCACCCCTCCACTTT. Protein sequence: CASSYQGQSSYNSPLHF.

In its sample, this clonotype was seen many times. The chain couples TRBV4-1 to TRBJ1-1; D might be TRBD1 (5 bases). CDR1 and CDR2 (germline): MGHRA, YSYEKL. Trimming took off 1 base at V and 5 bases at J, with 17 bases between the two ends. The CDR3 length is 16 residues. The CDR3 DNA follows: TGCGCCAGCAGCCAAGTATTAACCAGGGAAAGGACTGAAGCTTTCTTT. It translates to CASSQVLTRERTEAFF.

This sequence joins TRBV7-6 and TRBJ1-6; no firm D call. The CDR3 is 16 residues long. The germline V gene has CDR1 SGHVS and CDR2 FNYEAQ. V lost 0 bases and J lost 3, with 9 bases in between. CDR3 bases: TGTGCCAGCAGCTTAGCGTTACGGAGCTATAATTCACCCCTCCACTTT. Translated: CASSLALRSYNSPLHF.

The chain employs TRBV12-3 or TRBV12-4 and TRBJ2-3, with a tentative D call TRBD2 (5 bases). This CDR3 is 14 amino acids long. V was trimmed by 7 bases and J by 6 bases, leaving 17 bases between them. CDR3 nucleotide sequence: TGTGCCAGCATGGTGAGGGCTCGACGGGATACGCAGTATTTT. Translated: CASMVRARRDTQYF.